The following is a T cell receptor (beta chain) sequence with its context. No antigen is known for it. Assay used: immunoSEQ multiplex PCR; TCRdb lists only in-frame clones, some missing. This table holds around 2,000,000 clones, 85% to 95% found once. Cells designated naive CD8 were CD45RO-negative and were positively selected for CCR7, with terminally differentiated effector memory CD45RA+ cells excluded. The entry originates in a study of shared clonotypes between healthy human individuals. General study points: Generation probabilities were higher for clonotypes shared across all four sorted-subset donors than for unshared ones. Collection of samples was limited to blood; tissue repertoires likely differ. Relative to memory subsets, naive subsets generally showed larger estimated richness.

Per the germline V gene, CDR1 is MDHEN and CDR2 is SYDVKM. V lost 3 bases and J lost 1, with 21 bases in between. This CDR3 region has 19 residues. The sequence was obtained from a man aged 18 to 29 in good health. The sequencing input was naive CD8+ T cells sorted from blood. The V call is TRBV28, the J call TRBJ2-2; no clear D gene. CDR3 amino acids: CASSFSRHLLALNTGELFF. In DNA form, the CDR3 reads TGTGCCAGCAGTTTTTCTAGACACCTCCTTGCGCTGAACACCGGGGAGCTGTTTTTT.